This T cell receptor (beta chain) was captured in a study of blood T cell repertoires in COVID-19 (dated by TCRdb to 2018 to 2021). At the level of the whole study: Collaborator samples came from the United States, Italy and Spain and covered acute and convalescent phases of COVID-19. The material from the prospective study consisted of cDNA or gDNA derived from T cells, B-cell-depleted T cells, or PBMCs. The dataset comprised deeply sampled blood TCRbeta repertoires from subjects exposed to, actively infected with, or recovered from COVID-19. A freely available public database, intended as a resource for researchers studying the immune response to SARS-CoV-2, is where the repertoires were released. The samples were drawn from two sources: the first 160 participants of the ongoing ImmuneRACE study, and fewer than 1,500 subjects contributed by 6 global collaborators. A de-identified subject ID, COVID-19 status, age in years and sex were almost always included in the sample metadata. Where available, HLA class I and class II types were taken from metadata supplied by the sample provider and were not determined by assay-based typing.

The CDR3 goes from the cysteine to the phenylalanine over 14 residues. The retained sequence is limited to the CDR3, 42 bases, with the frame set at the first base. Cut back by 5 bases and 8 bases, the V and J ends lie 19 bases apart. For CDR1 and CDR2, the germline V gene lists SGHRS and YFSETQ. On this clone itself: The antigen it recognizes is unknown. No qualities accompany the bases; no much larger clone lies one base away.

Summary of the overall study and its limitations: How much clinical and demographic metadata was included differed by source and by participant, and the metadata was provided uncurated.

TCRbeta CDR3 regions were amplified from genomic DNA using the immunoSEQ Assay, a bias-controlled multiplex PCR. The paper's processing steps were these. Nucleated cell counts per sample were estimated from amplification of reference gene primers within the assay. To quantify the absolute abundance of each unique TCRbeta CDR3 rearrangement, sequence reads were collapsed and filtered. For each sample, productive Simpson clonality was calculated as the square root of Simpson's diversity index across productive rearrangements. TCRdb took this table from immuneACCESS and kept in-frame rearrangements with V and J called. Such tables lack part of the clones; where checked against another copy, unresolved V genes explain under half of the gap, and the rest is unexplained. V, J and clone size are those of that table, while D and trimming were read from the DNA. Here the sample has over 60,000 clones; about 80% occur a single time. The ten largest clones represent roughly 10% of the sample.

One collaborating source in Seattle enrolled patients while the patients were actively infected and followed the patients over time throughout the course of disease. The collaborating institutions used their own protocols to collect whole blood in K2EDTA tubes. Collaborator samples were shipped for TCRbeta analysis as frozen whole blood, isolated PBMCs, or DNA extracted from either sample type. The chain employs TRBV5-1 and TRBJ1-2; the D gene is perhaps TRBD1, from 5 matching bases. Sequenced input: peripheral blood. The TCR sequence derives from a man aged 45-65 years with COVID-19, enrolled during active disease. This receptor carries the CDR3 CASRLTEGVWGYTF. The bases read TGCGCCAGCAGGTTAACCGAAGGGGTTTGGGGCTACACCTTC.